The present T cell receptor (beta chain) was sequenced within a study of vaccination effects on CD4 cells after COVID-19. Study-wide context: Median timing of post-vaccine samples was 72 days after the second dose.

ViraFEST expansion of antigen-specific CD4+ T cells with viral peptide pools preceded sequencing. Isolating CD4+ T cells followed approximately nine days of culture. Two-dose BNT162b2 or mRNA-1273 vaccination was given to participants. PBMC were cultured at around 2 million per well with around 9.2 IU/ml IL-2 and 8 to 10 ug/ml peptides. TCRdb's table, derived via immunoSEQ multiplex PCR, lists solely in-frame clones and lacks some. The data contain about 50,000 clones, 65% to 80% of them seen just once; the ten biggest clones take up about 15%. This clone was recorded only once. The antigen remains unidentified. Sequenced material: CD4+ T cells from PBMCs cultured with HCoV-OC43 spike peptides, taken after COVID-19 vaccination. Sample subset: HCoV-OC43 spike overlapping peptide pool stimulation. This sequence was found in a human donor who received a COVID-19 vaccine.

In nucleotides, the CDR3 is TGCGCCAGCAGCTATTGGACAACCATAGGGAACACTGAAGCTTTCTTT. This gives the protein CASSYWTTIGNTEAFF. This rearrangement joins TRBV5-1 to TRBJ1-1; D is perhaps TRBD1 (5 bases). V lost 3 bases and J 1 base, leaving 16 bases between the germline ends. This CDR3 has 16 amino acids. In germline, CDR1 is SGHRS, CDR2 YFSETQ.